The T cell receptor beta chain described here comes from a study of metastatic and nonmetastatic thyroid tumors. Overall study context: The authors compared repertoires across blood and tumor or nodule tissue from malignant and benign thyroid patients.

This clone appeared a few times. Its antigen is not identified. This sequence may be a read error, since a much larger clone differs from it by one base. Original methodology: Clinicopathological groups differed in CDR3, with these differences serving to build a distant-metastasis classifier for papillary thyroid cancer. From the PCR reads, TCRdb re-called clones with MiXCR. The authors' filters were not applied to this entry. The sample contains approximately 40,000 clones, around 47% of which appear only once. None of the patients had undergone any treatment ahead of thyroid surgery. The study, taken as a whole, reports: In both blood and tumor samples, TCR beta diversity was reported significantly higher for malignant than benign nodules.

The CDR3 is 14 amino acids. Trimming cost V 0 bases and J 5 bases, with 14 bases left between them. From germline, CDR1 is DFQATT and CDR2 SNEGSKA (reference sequence). The sequencing input was tumor tissue. The receptor comes from a male donor with papillary thyroid cancer or a benign thyroid nodule (not recorded which). Some clones in this sample may be carry-over from other donors' samples. The V call is TRBV20-1, the J call TRBJ2-7, with a possible D match to TRBD2 (5 bases). The CDR3 DNA reads as TGCAGTGCTAGAGATGGAGCGGTAAAGAACGAGCAGTACTTC. Translated: CSARDGAVKNEQYF.